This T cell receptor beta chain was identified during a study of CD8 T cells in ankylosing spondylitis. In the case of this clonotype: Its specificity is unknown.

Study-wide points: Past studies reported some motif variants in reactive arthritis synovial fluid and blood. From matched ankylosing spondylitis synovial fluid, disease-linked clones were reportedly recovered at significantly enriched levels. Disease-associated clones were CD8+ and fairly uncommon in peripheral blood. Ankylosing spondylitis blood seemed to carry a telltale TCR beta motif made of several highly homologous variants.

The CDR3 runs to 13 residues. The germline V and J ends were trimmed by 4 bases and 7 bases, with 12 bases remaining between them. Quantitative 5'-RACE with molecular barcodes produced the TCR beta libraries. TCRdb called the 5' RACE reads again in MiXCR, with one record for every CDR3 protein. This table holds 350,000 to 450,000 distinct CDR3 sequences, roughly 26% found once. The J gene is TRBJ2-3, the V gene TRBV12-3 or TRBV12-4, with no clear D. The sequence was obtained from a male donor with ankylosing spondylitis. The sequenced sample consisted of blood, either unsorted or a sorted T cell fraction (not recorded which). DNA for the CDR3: TGTGCCAGCAGTTCTGTTTTGGGGAATACGCAGTATTTT. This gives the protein CASSSVLGNTQYF.